This passage covers 7 T cell receptor beta chains from one sample sequenced in a study of beta chain features in type 1 diabetes. Their antigens remain unidentified. Overall study findings and caveats: Within each of all four CD4+ subsets, Type 1 diabetes patients had TCRB CDR3s that were moderately but significantly shorter.

cDNA synthesis used the whole RNA isolate, giving expressed TCRB sequences. Sequencing was performed with immunoSEQ multiplex PCR; in TCRdb, only in-frame clones are kept and a portion is missing. The repertoire holds 310,000 or so clones, with 15% as singletons. The source material was naive CD4+ T cells from blood. These receptors were taken from a man aged 18 to 29 with type 1 diabetes.

This chain joins TRBV29-1 and TRBJ1-5, with 10 bases that match TRBD1. The CDR3 runs 15 residues. In germline, CDR1 is SQVTM, CDR2 ANQGSEA. After removal of 7 bases from V and 0 bases from J, the junction contained 6 bases not matched to a gene. The CDR3 bases are TGCAGCGCCATGACAGGGGGCCTTAGCAATCAGCCCCAGCATTTT. Protein product: CSAMTGGLSNQPQHF.

This clone was seen more than once but under ten times. V is TRBV5-6 and J is TRBJ2-2; D possibly corresponds to TRBD2 (5 bases). Germline assignment: CDR1 SGHDT and CDR2 YYEEEE. This CDR3 has 13 amino acids. Trimming stripped 5 bases from V and 9 bases from J, with 14 bases between. The CDR3 spells CASRPEAGRELFF. CDR3 nucleotides: TGTGCCAGCAGACCTGAGGCGGGCCGGGAGCTGTTTTTT.

The table lists this clone with a few counts. J is TRBJ2-7 and V is TRBV4-3; a possible D gene is TRBD1 (5 bases). The CDR3 has 14 residues. Trimming cost V 2 bases and J 5 bases, with 13 bases left between them. The germline gives CDR1 LGHNA, CDR2 YSLEER. The CDR3 DNA sequence: TGCGCCAGCAGCCAACCAGGGTGGTCGGACGAGCAGTACTTC. Translating it yields CASSQPGWSDEQYF.

The rearrangement uses TRBV20-1 and TRBJ1-4, with a tentative D call TRBD1 (5 bases). The CDR3 has 11 residues. V was shortened by 3 bases and J by 8 bases, with 7 bases between the two germline ends. The germline V gene has CDR1 DFQATT and CDR2 SNEGSKA (reference sequence). CDR3 DNA: TGCAGTGCTAGGGGGGGGGAAAAACTGTTTTTT. Translated, it gives CSARGGEKLFF.

This clone was counted between two and nine times. The V call is TRBV6-6, the J call TRBJ2-1, with 8 positions matching TRBD2. Germline values: CDR1 MNHNY, CDR2 SVGAGI (reference sequence). This CDR3 contains 14 residues. V was clipped by 9 bases and J by 7 bases; unmatched bases: 11. The CDR3 DNA follows: TGTGCCAGTTCCACTAGCGGAAAGGGGAATGAGCAGTTCTTC. Translation gives CASSTSGKGNEQFF.

V gene TRBV27 combines with J gene TRBJ2-7; D is undetermined. From germline, CDR1 is MNHEY and CDR2 SMNVEV (reference sequence). The CDR3 spans 16 residues. V was clipped by 2 bases and J by 6 bases, with 20 bases between them. CDR3 residues: CASSLKSDGSLTEQYF. CDR3 in DNA: TGTGCCAGCAGTTTAAAAAGCGACGGTAGTCTTACCGAGCAGTACTTC.

The gene calls are TRBV15 and TRBJ1-1, with D unresolved. This CDR3 region has 13 residues. From germline, CDR1 is LNHNV and CDR2 YYDKDF (reference sequence). Deletions cut 0 bases from V and 7 bases from J, with 9 bases between. Here the CDR3 reads CATSRDYPFEAFF. Written as DNA, the CDR3 is TGTGCCACCAGCAGAGACTATCCCTTTGAAGCTTTCTTT. Full variable domain (missing parts from reference TRBV15 and TRBJ1-1): DAMVIQNPRYQVTQFGKPVTLSCSQTLNHNVMYWYQQKSSQAPKLLFHYYDKDFNNEADTPDNFQSRRPNTSFCFLDIRSPGLGDTAMYLCATSRDYPFEAFFGQGTRLTVV.